This record looks at one T cell receptor (beta chain) sequence and its context. The CDR3 is made up of 16 amino acids. Trimming removed 10 bases from V and 2 bases from J; junction bases left unmatched: 15. CDR1 and CDR2 from the germline V gene are MNHNY and SVGAGI (reference sequence). PCR amplification relied on 60 Vbeta primers (plus 13 Jbeta primers). Assay used: immunoSEQ multiplex PCR; TCRdb lists only in-frame clones, some missing. This sample yields around 130,000 clones, of which about four fifths are seen a single time; under 6% belongs to the top ten. This sample was taken from a study of cytomegalovirus exposure and HLA in healthy donors.

This clonotype originated in a young man in good health and CMV-seronegative. The gene calls are TRBV6-6 and TRBJ2-3; TRBD1 matches 7 bases. Source material: PBMCs. In DNA form, the CDR3 reads TGTGCCACCACACCACCGGGACAGTTCGTCACAGATACGCAGTATTTT. This translates into CATTPPGQFVTDTQYF.